The rows below give T cell receptor beta chains drawn from one sample of a study of cytomegalovirus exposure and HLA in healthy donors. Generated by immunoSEQ multiplex PCR, the TCRdb table keeps only in-frame clones and is missing some. The table records around 190,000 clones, around 76% of them present only once. Material: PBMCs. Receptors were obtained from a man younger than 40 in good health and CMV-seronegative. Each CDR3 is given with its conserved first and last residue. The order of the fields is D gene, J gene, clone size, V gene, CDR3 length, CDR3 protein, CDR3 DNA. A D gene is named only where the DNA matches it firmly. Expanded clones get a size class; other rows say once, few or many, or leave the size out.

TRBD1,TRBJ2-5,few,TRBV6-1,14,CASRWGQLKETQYF,TGTGCCAGCAGATGGGGACAGCTAAAAGAGACCCAGTACTTC
TRBD2,TRBJ2-7,.,TRBV11-2,15,CASSLEAGVPYEQYF,TGTGCCAGCAGCTTAGAAGCGGGAGTCCCCTACGAGCAGTACTTC
TRBD2,TRBJ2-3,.,TRBV19,15,CASNARAGGPDTQYF,TGTGCCAGTAACGCTCGGGCGGGGGGGCCGGATACGCAGTATTTT
.,TRBJ2-7,.,TRBV2,14,CASREQGIAYEQYF,TGTGCCAGCAGGGAACAGGGTATAGCCTACGAGCAGTACTTC
.,TRBJ2-7,.,TRBV2,13,CASTQQALGEQYF,TGTGCCAGCACCCAACAGGCCCTTGGGGAGCAGTACTTC
TRBD1,TRBJ2-2,.,TRBV5-1,15,CASPRQTGVSGELFF,TGCGCCAGCCCGAGACAGACAGGGGTTAGCGGGGAGCTGTTTTTT
TRBD2,TRBJ2-7,.,TRBV7-3,18,CASSLTKRSGGDSTEQYF,TGTGCCAGCAGCTTAACGAAACGGTCGGGAGGGGATTCTACGGAGCAGTACTTC
.,TRBJ1-3,.,TRBV30,13,CAWSPGAGNTIYF,TGTGCCTGGAGTCCGGGTGCTGGAAACACCATATATTTT
TRBD1,TRBJ1-5,.,TRBV30,13,CAWSETGGQPQHF,TGTGCCTGGAGCGAGACAGGGGGACAGCCCCAGCATTTT
.,TRBJ2-5,.,TRBV30,13,CAWRWSRKETQYF,TGTGCCTGGAGATGGTCGCGGAAAGAGACCCAGTACTTC
.,TRBJ2-1,few,TRBV7-3,16,CASSPIGGGGYNEQFF,TGTGCCAGCAGCCCGATAGGGGGAGGGGGCTACAATGAGCAGTTCTTC
.,TRBJ2-7,.,TRBV6-6,15,CASTNPIGQGDEQYF,TGTGCCAGCACCAATCCTATAGGGCAGGGCGACGAGCAGTACTTC
.,TRBJ2-7,.,TRBV2,12,CASRWESYEQYF,TGTGCCAGCAGGTGGGAGTCCTACGAGCAGTACTTC
TRBD1,TRBJ2-7,.,TRBV11-2,15,CASSLGQGFFYEQYF,TGTGCCAGCAGCTTAGGACAGGGGTTCTTCTACGAGCAGTACTTC
TRBD1,TRBJ2-1,few,TRBV27,17,CASSFQGLGQGGDEQFF,TGTGCCAGCAGTTTTCAGGGTCTCGGACAGGGCGGGGATGAGCAGTTCTTC
TRBD2,TRBJ2-7,.,TRBV29-1,12,CSVKPGGYEQYF,TGCAGCGTAAAGCCGGGAGGCTACGAGCAGTACTTC
TRBD1,TRBJ2-5,.,TRBV7-9,14,CASSLTGGGETQYF,TGTGCCAGCAGCTTGACAGGGGGCGGAGAGACCCAGTACTTC
TRBD2,TRBJ2-2,.,TRBV5-1,16,CASSPHWAGGTGELFF,TGCGCCAGCAGCCCCCACTGGGCGGGAGGCACCGGGGAGCTGTTTTTT
TRBD2,TRBJ2-1,.,TRBV9,16,CASSPPGTSGFNEQFF,TGTGCCAGCAGCCCCCCCGGGACTAGCGGCTTCAATGAGCAGTTCTTC
.,TRBJ2-2,once,TRBV2,15,CASNPEGVRTGELFF,TGTGCCAGCAATCCCGAGGGGGTCCGGACCGGGGAGCTGTTTTTT
.,TRBJ2-7,.,TRBV5-6,11,CASGAGYEQYF,TGTGCCAGCGGGGCTGGCTACGAGCAGTACTTC
.,TRBJ2-3,.,TRBV19,14,CASQEASRTDTQYF,TGTGCCAGCCAAGAGGCTAGCCGCACAGATACGCAGTATTTT
TRBD2,TRBJ2-2,.,TRBV6-5,14,CASSSGTNTGELFF,TGTGCCAGCTCAAGCGGGACGAACACCGGGGAGCTGTTTTTT
.,TRBJ1-1,.,TRBV5-4,14,CASSLGGGNTEAFF,TGTGCCAGCAGCTTGGGAGGAGGGAACACTGAAGCTTTCTTT
.,TRBJ1-1,.,TRBV5-4,13,CASSLGGNTEAFF,TGTGCCAGCAGCTTGGGAGGAAACACTGAAGCTTTCTTT
.,TRBJ1-3,.,TRBV10-3,14,CAISDRSSGNTIYF,TGTGCCATCAGTGATCGCAGTTCTGGAAACACCATATATTTT
TRBD1,TRBJ2-3,.,TRBV4-2,18,CASSQSTYRTGGTDTQYF,TGTGCCAGCAGCCAATCGACCTATCGGACAGGGGGCACAGATACGCAGTATTTT
.,TRBJ1-5,.,TRBV27,14,CASSLGPNNQPQHF,TGTGCCAGCAGTTTAGGTCCTAACAATCAGCCCCAGCATTTT
TRBD1,TRBJ2-1,.,TRBV5-4,17,CASSLAPGQGLGNEQFF,TGTGCCAGCAGCTTGGCCCCTGGACAGGGGCTTGGAAATGAGCAGTTCTTC
.,TRBJ1-3,.,TRBV28,15,CASSFHRDSEDTIYF,TGTGCCAGCAGTTTCCACAGGGATTCGGAGGACACCATATATTTT
.,TRBJ2-7,.,TRBV4-2,15,CASSRGLADSYEQYF,TGTGCCAGCAGCCGCGGACTGGCGGACTCCTACGAGCAGTACTTC
TRBD1,TRBJ1-2,.,TRBV6-6,14,CASSYSTGGNGYTF,TGTGCCAGCAGTTACTCGACAGGGGGTAATGGCTACACCTTC
.,TRBJ1-1,few,TRBV28,15,CASSFGRERNTEAFF,TGTGCCAGCAGTTTTGGCAGGGAAAGGAACACTGAAGCTTTCTTT
.,TRBJ1-5,.,TRBV5-6,18,CASSLRSTGLKPNQPQHF,TGTGCCAGCAGCTTGAGGAGTACGGGACTCAAGCCCAATCAGCCCCAGCATTTT
TRBD2,TRBJ2-1,.,TRBV5-6,18,CASSYSGRLLSSYNEQFF,TGTGCCAGCAGCTATAGCGGGAGGCTTTTAAGCTCCTACAATGAGCAGTTCTTC
TRBD2,TRBJ2-1,.,TRBV4-2,18,CASSQDDLAGVLANEQFF,TGTGCCAGCAGCCAAGATGATCTAGCGGGAGTTCTAGCAAATGAGCAGTTCTTC
.,TRBJ1-2,.,TRBV7-3,13,CASSSSGGGGYTF,TGTGCCAGCAGCTCCTCGGGAGGGGGTGGCTACACCTTC
.,TRBJ2-2,.,TRBV6-5,15,CASSYVGRGTGELFF,TGTGCCAGCAGTTACGTAGGTCGGGGTACCGGGGAGCTGTTTTTT
.,TRBJ2-6,.,TRBV11-2,14,CAAGGYSGANVLTF,TGTGCCGCCGGGGGATACTCTGGGGCCAACGTCCTGACTTTC
TRBD2,TRBJ2-7,few,TRBV9,14,CASSVGGSSYEQYF,TGTGCCAGCAGCGTAGGCGGGAGCTCCTACGAGCAGTACTTC
TRBD1,TRBJ1-5,.,TRBV27,16,CASSATRTGLLQPQHF,TGTGCCAGCAGTGCCACCCGGACAGGGCTGCTTCAGCCCCAGCATTTT
.,TRBJ2-1,.,TRBV2,11,CASRAPNEQFF,TGTGCCAGCAGGGCCCCTAATGAGCAGTTCTTC
.,TRBJ1-1,.,TRBV28,13,CASTLGGALEAFF,TGTGCCAGCACCCTGGGGGGGGCCCTTGAAGCTTTCTTT
TRBD1,TRBJ1-5,.,TRBV5-1,13,CASSWGQNQPQHF,TGCGCCAGCAGCTGGGGACAGAATCAGCCCCAGCATTTT
TRBD1,TRBJ1-4,.,TRBV9,13,CASSVEGAEKLFF,TGTGCCAGCAGCGTCGAGGGGGCTGAAAAACTGTTTTTT
.,TRBJ1-5,.,TRBV9,15,CASSVAGYSNQPQHF,TGTGCCAGCAGCGTAGCGGGGTATAGCAATCAGCCCCAGCATTTT
.,TRBJ1-2,few,TRBV5-6,15,CASSSGLSASYGYTF,TGTGCCAGCAGCTCGGGACTTTCGGCGAGCTATGGCTACACCTTC
TRBD1,TRBJ1-1,.,TRBV5-1,14,CASSFTGVNTEAFF,TGCGCCAGCAGCTTTACAGGGGTCAACACTGAAGCTTTCTTT
TRBD1,TRBJ1-1,.,TRBV19,16,CASRLIRGQGLAQAFF,TGTGCCAGCAGACTAATAAGAGGACAGGGGTTGGCTCAAGCTTTCTTT
.,TRBJ2-5,.,TRBV2,17,CASKTQWSNVDQETQYF,TGTGCCAGCAAAACACAGTGGTCGAACGTAGACCAAGAGACCCAGTACTTC
.,TRBJ2-1,.,TRBV7-2,16,CASSLARLASYNEQFF,TGTGCCAGCAGCTTAGCCAGGCTAGCGAGCTACAATGAGCAGTTCTTC
.,TRBJ2-5,.,TRBV28,14,CASSLPTSGETQYF,TGTGCCAGCAGTTTACCGACAAGCGGGGAGACCCAGTACTTC
.,TRBJ2-1,.,TRBV19,13,CASSISHYNEQFF,TGTGCCAGTAGTATATCCCATTACAATGAGCAGTTCTTC
.,TRBJ2-2,.,TRBV5-6,13,CASSLDYTGELFF,TGTGCCAGCAGCTTAGACTACACCGGGGAGCTGTTTTTT
.,TRBJ2-2,.,TRBV11-2,14,CASSFDGSTRELFF,TGTGCCAGCAGCTTTGACGGGAGTACACGGGAGCTGTTTTTT